These 32 T cell receptor beta chains came from one sample sequenced in a study of CD8 T cells in ankylosing spondylitis (dated by TCRdb to 2017 to 2019). No antigen has been identified for these receptors. The method was 5' RACE. Sequencing took place on an Illumina HiSeq 2500. In-frame beta chains were kept once TCRdb had trimmed the public reads at Q25 with fastp and called clones with MiXCR. Here each entry gathers all rows of one CDR3 protein and keeps the most common genes and DNA. This sample gives fewer than 400,000 distinct CDR3 sequences in total; 20% to 25% of them show up just once. Roughly a sixth of the sample rests with the top ten. General study outcomes and caveats: A TCR beta motif made up of under ten highly homologous amino acid variants appeared to be characteristic of blood from ankylosing spondylitis patients.

Material: blood, either unsorted or a sorted T cell fraction (not recorded which). Receptors originate from a male donor with ankylosing spondylitis.

In this sample, this clonotype turned up many times. The chain has TRBV7-9 and TRBJ2-3; 16 bases agree with TRBD2. The CDR3 loop spans 16 amino acids. Germline V gives CDR1 SEHNR, CDR2 FQNEAQ (reference sequence). Germline trimming cut 8 bases from V and 4 bases from J; bases unmatched to any gene: 6. This CDR3 reads CASGTSGRALADTQYF. CDR3 sequence (DNA): TGTGCCAGCGGGACTAGCGGGAGGGCCTTGGCAGATACGCAGTATTTT.

The genes are TRBV3-1 and TRBJ2-1; 8 bases map to TRBD2. Germline V lookup: CDR1 LGHDT, CDR2 YNNKEL (reference sequence). Unmatched junction bases numbered 3, after V lost 1 base and J lost 1 base. The CDR3 is 16 amino acids. For the CDR3, the DNA is TGTGCCAGCAGCCAAGGTCAGCGGGAGTCCTACAATGAGCAGTTCTTC. Translation gives CASSQGQRESYNEQFF.

The chain employs TRBV7-2 and TRBJ2-5, with 7 bases aligning to TRBD1. Trimming took 0 bases from V and 2 from J; bases not matched to a gene: 6. Germline CDR1 and CDR2: SGHTA and FQGNSA. The CDR3 extends over 16 amino acids. In DNA form, the CDR3 reads TGTGCCAGCAGCTTAGCGGGACAGCAATTACAAGAGACCCAGTACTTC. Its translation: CASSLAGQQLQETQYF.

This chain uses TRBV28 with TRBJ1-5, with D maybe TRBD1 (6 bases). Trimming removed 4 bases from V and 5 bases from J, with 15 bases in between. This CDR3 has 15 residues. CDR1 and CDR2 (germline): MDHEN, SYDVKM. CDR3 protein: CASSSRTGIDQPQHF. The CDR3 bases are TGTGCCAGCAGTTCGCGAACAGGGATCGATCAGCCCCAGCATTTT.

The chain combines TRBV6-8 with TRBJ2-2; D possibly corresponds to TRBD1 (5 bases). The germline V and J ends were trimmed by 5 bases and 6 bases, with 16 bases remaining between them. The CDR3 runs 15 residues. Germline CDR1 reads MNHGY; CDR2 reads SAAAGT. CDR3 in DNA: TGTGCCAGCAGTCCCCGAGACAGTCTTTCCGGGGAGCTGTTTTTT. Its translation: CASSPRDSLSGELFF.

This clonotype was counted a few times. V and J are TRBV12-3 or TRBV12-4 and TRBJ1-6; D unresolved. The V gene lost 6 bases and the J gene lost 5 bases, with 8 bases spanning the gap. The CDR3 length is 13 residues. As DNA, the CDR3 is TGTGCCAGCAGGGTTGTCGATAATTCACCCCTCCACTTT. Encoded protein: CASRVVDNSPLHF.

The chain couples TRBV12-3 or TRBV12-4 to TRBJ1-5, with 9 positions matching TRBD1. Germline trimming cut 3 bases from V and 7 bases from J; bases unmatched to any gene: 4. The CDR3 extends over 14 amino acids. The CDR3 bases are TGTGCCAGCAGTTTCGGGACAGGGTACCAGCCCCAGCATTTT. Its protein product is CASSFGTGYQPQHF.

The chain couples TRBV3-1 to TRBJ1-3; D uncertain. Trimming shortened V by 9 bases and J by 4 bases, and 10 bases separated the two germline ends. This CDR3 comprises 12 residues. Germline V gene data show CDR1 as LGHDT and CDR2 as YNNKEL (reference sequence). CDR3 loop: CASQAVGNTIYF. The CDR3 DNA sequence: TGTGCCAGTCAGGCGGTCGGAAACACCATATATTTT.

The J gene is TRBJ2-2, the V gene TRBV6-5, with 7 nucleotides matching TRBD1. The ends lost 6 bases at V and 0 bases at J; junction bases unmatched: 13. The CDR3 extends over 18 amino acids. The germline V gene encodes CDR1 MNHEY and CDR2 SVGAGI. CDR3 bases: TGTGCCAGCAGGTACAGGGGTTACTACCAAGCGAACACCGGGGAGCTGTTTTTT. Its translation: CASRYRGYYQANTGELFF.

The V call is TRBV7-2, the J call TRBJ2-1; perhaps D is TRBD1 or TRBD2 (5 bases each). The CDR3 consists of 14 residues. Deletions cut 11 bases from V and 4 bases from J, with 18 bases between. Per germline, CDR1 SGHTA and CDR2 FQGNSA. CDR3 region: CALKHRDRYNEQFF. The CDR3 coding sequence is TGTGCCCTCAAACACCGGGACCGATACAATGAGCAGTTCTTC.

The chain recombines TRBV6-1 with TRBJ2-1, with a weak D call TRBD2 (5 bases). Trimming stripped 6 bases from V and 0 bases from J, with 12 bases between. This CDR3 is 15 amino acids long. CDR1 is MNHNS and CDR2 is SASEGT in the germline V gene. The CDR3 reads CASSPTGFSYNEQFF. CDR3 bases: TGTGCCAGCAGCCCCACGGGGTTCTCCTACAATGAGCAGTTCTTC.

This clonotype was found a few times. The CDR3 region has the DNA TGTGCCATCAGTGTATCGGGGGCAGGGGGTGGTCAGCCCCAGCATTTT. Amino acids: CAISVSGAGGGQPQHF. The rearrangement joins TRBV10-3 to TRBJ1-5; 7 bases agree with TRBD1. Germline V lookup: CDR1 ENHRY, CDR2 SYGVKD. Losses at the gene ends were 4 bases for V and 6 bases for J; bases not matched to a gene: 12. The CDR3 consists of 16 residues.

The V and J genes are TRBV29-1 and TRBJ2-4; D assignment may be TRBD1 or TRBD2 (5 bases each). The ends were cut back, 4 bases at V and 8 bases at J, with 18 bases in the middle. The CDR3 consists of 14 residues. CDR1 is SQVTM and CDR2 is ANQGSEA in the germline V gene. CDR3 in amino acids: CSVGGGTTWDIQYF. DNA of the CDR3: TGCAGCGTTGGGGGTGGGACCACATGGGACATTCAGTACTTC.

This chain joins TRBV30 and TRBJ1-6; tentatively, D is TRBD1 (6 bases). The CDR3 has 13 amino acids. The germline CDR1 and CDR2 sequences are GTSNPN and SVGIG (reference sequence). V lost 5 bases to trimming and J lost 7 bases, with 12 bases between them. CDR3 in amino acids: CAWSEDSNSPLHF. DNA for the CDR3: TGTGCCTGGTCCGAGGACAGCAATTCACCCCTCCACTTT.

The CDR3 region is CASSHTSGVYNEQFF. In nucleotides, the CDR3 is TGCGCCAGCAGCCATACTAGCGGAGTCTACAATGAGCAGTTCTTC. The V gene is TRBV5-1, the J gene TRBJ2-1, with 8 nucleotides matching TRBD2. CDR1 is SGHRS and CDR2 is YFSETQ in the germline V gene. The CDR3 is 15 amino acids. Germline trimming cut 4 bases from V and 3 bases from J; bases unmatched to any gene: 6.

V is TRBV6-1 and J is TRBJ2-1, with TRBD2 identical over 10 bases. This CDR3 contains 17 residues. Trimming at V came to 5 bases and at J to 0 bases, leaving 7 bases not matched to a gene. The germline V gene has CDR1 MNHNS and CDR2 SASEGT. This chain's CDR3 is CASSSKREGFSYNEQFF. CDR3 nucleotide sequence: TGTGCCAGCAGTTCGAAGCGGGAGGGTTTCTCCTACAATGAGCAGTTCTTC.

This clonotype was counted once. The rearrangement links TRBV5-1 to TRBJ2-3, with D possibly being TRBD2 (6 bases). The length of the CDR3 is 14 residues. CDR1 SGHRS and CDR2 YFSETQ come from the germline V gene. Trimming took off 5 bases at V and 2 bases at J, with 12 bases between the two ends. The CDR3 sequence is CASRAGPHTDTQYF. CDR3 sequence (DNA): TGCGCCAGCAGGGCGGGACCCCACACAGATACGCAGTATTTT.

This clonotype was detected many times. This chain joins TRBV6-1 and TRBJ1-6, with D possibly being TRBD1 (5 bases). This CDR3 spans 15 amino acids. Trimming took off 6 bases at V and 7 bases at J, with 16 bases between the two ends. The germline gives CDR1 MNHNS, CDR2 SASEGT. The CDR3 DNA reads as TGTGCCAGCAGGGATGGGGCGGCGCCGAATTCACCCCTCCACTTT. It translates to CASRDGAAPNSPLHF.

In this sample, this clonotype turned up once. The chain combines TRBV28 with TRBJ1-3; the match to TRBD1 covers 9 bases. The CDR3 totals 13 residues. CDR1 and CDR2 (germline): MDHEN, SYDVKM. V trimming: 7 bases; J trimming: 5 bases; junction bases outside the gene matches: 3. Written as DNA, the CDR3 is TGTGCCAGCAAGGACAGGGGAAGAAACACCATATATTTT. Protein sequence: CASKDRGRNTIYF. Complete variable domain (other parts from reference TRBV28 and TRBJ1-3): DVKVTQSSRYLVKRTGEKVFLECVQDMDHENMFWYRQDPGLGLRLIYFSYDVKMKEKGDIPEGYSVSREKKERFSLILESASTNQTSMYLCASKDRGRNTIYFGEGSWLTVV.

This chain joins TRBV5-1 and TRBJ2-5, with 9 bases matching TRBD2. CDR1 SGHRS and CDR2 YFSETQ come from the germline V gene. Trimming cost V 4 bases and J 3 bases; bases outside gene matches: 10. This CDR3 is built from 16 residues. The CDR3 DNA reads as TGCGCCAGCAGCATCGGACTAGCGTTGATTAAAGAGACCCAGTACTTC. Encoded protein: CASSIGLALIKETQYF.

This clonotype was picked up many times. This sequence joins TRBV7-2 and TRBJ2-3; TRBD2 is a possible D gene (6 bases). The germline CDR1 and CDR2 sequences are SGHTA and FQGNSA. CDR3 size: 14 residues. V gave up 6 bases and J gave up 4 bases, with 14 bases separating them. The CDR3: CASSTPEGSDTQYF. The DNA of the CDR3 is TGTGCCAGCAGTACCCCGGAGGGCTCAGATACGCAGTATTTT. Based on the CDR3 plus reference TRBV7-2 and TRBJ2-3, the full variable domain is GAGVSQSPSNKVTEKGKDVELRCDPISGHTALYWYRQSLGQGLEFLIYFQGNSAPDKSGLPSDRFSAERTGGSVSTLTIQRTQQEDSAVYLCASSTPEGSDTQYFGPGTRLTVL.

The V call is TRBV7-6, the J call TRBJ2-7; no firm D call. Germline V lookup: CDR1 SGHVS, CDR2 FNYEAQ. The CDR3 totals 14 residues. V dropped 5 bases and J dropped 2 bases, with 13 bases sitting between them. DNA of the CDR3: TGTGCCAGCAGCAAAGAGTGGAACCCCTACGAGCAGTACTTC. Encoded protein: CASSKEWNPYEQYF.

The chain's CDR3 is CASSSSLRTDTQYF. CDR3 bases: TGCGCCAGCAGCTCCTCATTACGCACAGATACGCAGTATTTT. The rearrangement links TRBV5-1 to TRBJ2-3; no clear D gene. With 3 bases removed from V and 1 base from J, the gap between germline ends came to 9 bases. Germline CDR1 is SGHRS and CDR2 is YFSETQ. This CDR3 is built from 14 residues.

The rearrangement uses TRBV20-1 and TRBJ2-1, with D hard to call. Germline V gene sequence: CDR1 DFQATT, CDR2 SNEGSKA (reference sequence). V lost 3 bases and J 2 bases, leaving 14 bases between the germline ends. The CDR3 totals 15 residues. The CDR3 sequence is CSARRSSFAYNEQFF. Here the CDR3 DNA reads TGCAGTGCTAGGCGGTCTAGTTTCGCCTACAATGAGCAGTTCTTC.

The chain has TRBV20-1 and TRBJ2-3; D may be TRBD2 (5 bases). Per the germline V gene, CDR1 is DFQATT and CDR2 is SNEGSKA (reference sequence). The V and J ends lost 3 bases and 1 base respectively, with 5 bases between them. The CDR3 covers 12 residues. The CDR3 coding sequence is TGCAGTGCTAGGGAGGGCACAGATACGCAGTATTTT. Translation gives CSAREGTDTQYF.

The CDR3 coding sequence is TGCGCCAGCAGCCAAGGGTGGACAGCCAGACGGGAAAAACTGTTTTTT. Its protein product is CASSQGWTARREKLFF. The chain carries TRBV4-1 and TRBJ1-4; TRBD1 might be the D (6 bases). This CDR3 has 16 residues. V was cut by 1 base and J by 8 bases, with 17 bases left in between. Germline values: CDR1 MGHRA, CDR2 YSYEKL.

The V call is TRBV5-1, the J call TRBJ1-1, with 12 positions matching TRBD1. With V trimmed by 3 bases and J by 5 bases, 8 bases remained unmatched. The CDR3 runs to 16 residues. Germline V gene sequence: CDR1 SGHRS, CDR2 YFSETQ. CDR3 loop: CASSSDPGQGATEAFF. CDR3 sequence (DNA): TGCGCCAGCAGCTCGGATCCGGGACAGGGGGCGACTGAAGCTTTCTTT.

This clonotype was observed a few times. The CDR3, as DNA: TGCGCCAGCAGCTTGGCCGAGAACTACGAGCAGTACTTC. Amino acid sequence: CASSLAENYEQYF. This rearrangement joins TRBV5-1 to TRBJ2-7, with unresolved D. V shed 0 bases and J shed 3 bases, with 7 bases lying between them. Germline assignment: CDR1 SGHRS and CDR2 YFSETQ. The CDR3 consists of 13 residues.

This clonotype has only a few counts. The chain joins TRBV4-1 to TRBJ1-2; D is unclear. The CDR3 loop spans 15 amino acids. Trimming pared 2 bases from V and 7 bases from J, leaving 17 bases between. Looked up from germline, CDR1 is MGHRA and CDR2 is YSYEKL. The DNA for the CDR3 is TGCGCCAGCAGCCAACCCCGGACGGCCGACGTTGGCTACACCTTC. Translating gives CASSQPRTADVGYTF.

V usage is TRBV10-3 and J usage is TRBJ2-2; no clear D. Trimming stripped 2 bases from V and 6 bases from J, with 13 bases between. The CDR3 consists of 15 residues. Germline CDR1 reads ENHRY; CDR2 reads SYGVKD. The CDR3 DNA follows: TGTGCCATCAGTGAGACCGGGTTTGTGGCCGGGGAGCTGTTTTTT. It codes for CAISETGFVAGELFF.

The rearrangement uses TRBV29-1 and TRBJ2-5; D unresolved. The CDR3 covers 14 residues. Germline V CDR1 and CDR2: SQVTM, ANQGSEA. Trimming took off 4 bases at V and 2 bases at J, with 14 bases between the two ends. The CDR3 loop reads CSVGGPAYQETQYF. The CDR3 region has the DNA TGCAGCGTTGGAGGCCCGGCGTATCAAGAGACCCAGTACTTC.

The V and J genes are TRBV6-2 or TRBV6-3 and TRBJ2-1; 13 bases agree with TRBD2. The CDR3 consists of 18 residues. Germline assignment: CDR1 MNHEY and CDR2 SVGEGT. Losses at the gene ends were 2 bases for V and 3 bases for J; bases not matched to a gene: 7. For the CDR3, the DNA is TGTGCCAGCAGTTACCCCCGGACTAGCGGGAGTAACTACAATGAGCAGTTCTTC. This gives the protein CASSYPRTSGSNYNEQFF.